A selection of T cell receptor beta chains follows, all from one sample in a study of blood T cell repertoires in COVID-19. Assay: immunoSEQ multiplex PCR; the TCRdb copy retains only in-frame clones and omits some. This table holds about 170,000 clones, approximately 87% found once. Sequenced input: peripheral blood. These receptors came from a man between 18 and 29 years old with active or convalescent COVID-19. Each CDR3 is given with its conserved first and last residue. The D gene is left open where the match is weak. Clone size is not always given. Where it is, it says once, few, many or a class for expanded clones.

len,abundance,d_gene,j_gene,v_gene,CDR3aa,CDR3nt
17,-,-,TRBJ1-5,TRBV12-2,CASRYPATGRTNQPQHF,TGTGCAAGTCGCTACCCCGCCACAGGGCGCACCAATCAGCCCCAGCATTTT
15,-,TRBD1,TRBJ1-2,TRBV7-2,CASSLAWTGVYGYTF,TGTGCCAGCAGCTTGGCCTGGACAGGGGTCTATGGCTACACCTTC
14,once,-,TRBJ1-1,TRBV6-1,CASSELGGNTEAFF,TGTGCCAGCAGTGAACTTGGAGGGAACACTGAAGCTTTCTTT
13,-,-,TRBJ2-7,TRBV15,CATSRDSGYEQYF,TGTGCCACCAGCAGAGATTCAGGCTACGAGCAGTACTTC
9,once,TRBD2,TRBJ2-1,TRBV19,CARPGGVFF,TGTGCCAGACCGGGAGGTGTTTTCTTC
12,-,-,TRBJ1-2,TRBV12-3/TRBV12-4,CASSVSLYGYTF,TGTGCCAGCAGTGTCTCGTTATATGGCTACACCTTC
15,-,-,TRBJ1-5,TRBV7-9,CASSPVGGAYQPQHF,TGTGCCAGCAGCCCCGTGGGGGGGGCCTATCAGCCCCAGCATTTT
13,-,TRBD1,TRBJ2-3,TRBV12-3/TRBV12-4,CASSSQRDRGPDF,TGTGCCAGCAGTTCGCAGCGGGACAGGGGCCCCGATTTT
15,-,TRBD2,TRBJ2-3,TRBV24-1,CATGGGGDEGDTQYF,TGTGCCACCGGCGGCGGGGGTGATGAGGGAGATACGCAGTATTTT
13,-,-,TRBJ2-1,TRBV3-1/TRBV3-2,CASSPLGYNEQFF,TGTGCCAGCAGCCCACTCGGGTACAATGAGCAGTTCTTC
16,-,TRBD2,TRBJ2-5,TRBV5-1,CASSLGPSGGIETQYF,TGCGCCAGCAGCTTGGGTCCCAGCGGGGGGATAGAGACCCAGTACTTC
16,-,-,TRBJ2-3,TRBV5-1,CASSWALLGSRDTQYF,TGCGCCAGCAGCTGGGCCCTTCTCGGGAGCCGGGATACGCAGTATTTT
18,-,TRBD2,TRBJ2-7,TRBV5-1,CASSYGLAGGVGSYEQYF,TGCGCCAGCAGTTATGGGCTAGCGGGAGGAGTAGGGTCCTACGAGCAGTACTTC
12,-,-,TRBJ2-2,TRBV27,CASSFGGLKLFF,TGTGCCAGCAGTTTCGGGGGACTCAAGCTGTTTTTT
11,once,-,TRBJ2-7,TRBV7-2,CASSTQGRQYF,TGTGCCAGCAGCACACAGGGAAGGCAGTACTTC
13,-,-,TRBJ1-5,TRBV12-3/TRBV12-4,CASSLGSNQPQHF,TGTGCCAGCAGTTTGGGCAGCAATCAGCCCCAGCATTTT
15,-,-,TRBJ2-1,TRBV6-2/TRBV6-3,CASIPAGSPYNEQFF,TGTGCCAGCATCCCAGCGGGTAGCCCCTACAATGAGCAGTTCTTC
11,-,-,TRBJ2-5,TRBV15,CATRSWETQYF,TGTGCCACCAGGAGTTGGGAGACCCAGTACTTC
13,-,-,TRBJ1-1,TRBV4-2,CASSSGVWTEAFF,TGTGCCAGCAGCTCAGGGGTATGGACTGAAGCTTTCTTT
16,-,TRBD1,TRBJ2-2,TRBV9,CASSVVDRANTGELFF,TGTGCCAGCAGCGTAGTTGACAGGGCCAACACCGGGGAGCTGTTTTTT